Following are 23 T cell receptor beta chains from one sample sequenced in a study of cytomegalovirus exposure and HLA in healthy donors. This PCR relied on a set of 60 Vbeta primers and 13 Jbeta primers. Produced via immunoSEQ multiplex PCR; TCRdb's table is partial and in-frame only. The table lists tens of thousands of clones, roughly 70% of them singletons. The sequenced sample consisted of PBMCs. The receptor source for this set is a man aged 50 to 59 in good health and CMV-seropositive.

This chain connects TRBV28 to TRBJ2-7; 10 nucleotides align to TRBD2. Looked up from germline, CDR1 is MDHEN and CDR2 is SYDVKM. The CDR3 is 16 residues long. With V trimmed by 5 bases and J by 7 bases, 14 bases remained unmatched. The DNA of the CDR3 is TGTGCCAGCAGTGGGGGGATAAGCGGGAGGGCCCTGGAGCAGTACTTC. It yields the protein CASSGGISGRALEQYF.

The V call is TRBV2, the J call TRBJ2-3; TRBD1 aligns across 8 bases. V lost 4 bases and J lost 2; bases outside the gene matches: 2. The germline gives CDR1 SNHLY, CDR2 FYNNEI. This CDR3 contains 14 residues. The CDR3 nucleotides are TGTGCCAGCAGTGGACAGGGGCCCACAGATACGCAGTATTTT. Protein sequence: CASSGQGPTDTQYF.

This clone was seen a few times. V gene TRBV11-2 combines with J gene TRBJ1-2; D remains unclear. Trimming stripped 5 bases from V and 8 bases from J, with 15 bases between. CDR1 SGHAT and CDR2 FQNNGV come from the germline V gene. This CDR3 region has 13 residues. The DNA of the CDR3 is TGTGCCAGCAGCCCGACCGCGGTGGAGGGCTACACCTTC. Translating it yields CASSPTAVEGYTF.

The J gene is TRBJ2-3, the V gene TRBV13; 7 nucleotides line up with TRBD1. Per the germline V gene, CDR1 is PRHDT and CDR2 is FYEKMQ (reference sequence). CDR3 size: 16 residues. V dropped 0 bases and J dropped 1; count of bases not matched to a gene: 4. The CDR3 region is CASSLGAGGGTDTQYF. The CDR3 DNA is TGTGCCAGCAGCTTAGGAGCAGGGGGAGGCACAGATACGCAGTATTTT.

The V gene is TRBV5-6, the J gene TRBJ2-7; TRBD1 matches at 10 bases. This CDR3 spans 15 amino acids. After removal of 5 bases from V and 1 base from J, the junction contained 6 bases not matched to a gene. Germline lookup yields CDR1 SGHDT and CDR2 YYEEEE. DNA of the CDR3: TGTGCCAGCAGACATAGACAGGGGGCTTCCTACGAGCAGTACTTC. As protein: CASRHRQGASYEQYF.

The chain joins TRBV15 to TRBJ2-5; TRBD2 matches 12 bases. Germline CDR1 is LNHNV and CDR2 is YYDKDF (reference sequence). The junction had 1 base not matched to a gene; V was cut back by 4 bases and J by 1 base. The length of the CDR3 is 15 residues. This chain's CDR3 is CATSTTSGGQETQYF. The CDR3 DNA sequence: TGTGCCACCAGCACGACTAGCGGGGGCCAAGAGACCCAGTACTTC.

The gene calls are TRBV5-4 and TRBJ2-3, with D maybe TRBD1 (5 bases). The CDR3 runs 15 residues. With 2 bases removed from V and 1 base from J, the gap between germline ends came to 11 bases. The germline V gene has CDR1 SGHNT and CDR2 YYREEE (reference sequence). CDR3 sequence: CASSLGGQRTDTQYF. The CDR3 DNA follows: TGTGCCAGCAGCTTAGGTGGACAACGCACAGATACGCAGTATTTT.

The chain joins TRBV5-6 to TRBJ1-2; 7 nucleotides line up with TRBD1. Per germline, CDR1 SGHDT and CDR2 YYEEEE. The CDR3 length is 15 residues. With 4 bases clipped from V and 4 bases from J, the junction kept 10 bases outside the gene matches. The CDR3 sequence is CASSNQPGQLYGYTF. The CDR3 DNA reads as TGTGCCAGCAGCAACCAACCGGGACAGCTCTATGGCTACACCTTC.

J is TRBJ1-1 and V is TRBV6-6; weak D call: TRBD1 (5 bases). This CDR3 has 13 residues. Trimming shortened V by 6 bases and J by 4 bases, and 12 bases separated the two germline ends. Germline V gives CDR1 MNHNY, CDR2 SVGAGI (reference sequence). Here the CDR3 reads CASSYPGGTEAFF. The CDR3 bases are TGTGCCAGCAGCTACCCGGGGGGCACTGAAGCTTTCTTT.

This chain uses TRBV29-1 with TRBJ2-3, with unresolved D. CDR1 and CDR2 (germline): SQVTM, ANQGSEA. The CDR3 extends over 13 amino acids. Between the trimmed V and J ends, which lost 4 bases and 2 bases, there was a span of 10 bases. The CDR3 region has the DNA TGCAGCGTTGTTATAGTCCCCACAGATACGCAGTATTTT. This codes for CSVVIVPTDTQYF.

This clone was detected only a few times. The chain recombines TRBV11-2 with TRBJ2-3; weak D call: TRBD2 (6 bases). Germline loops: CDR1 SGHAT, CDR2 FQNNGV. The CDR3 is made up of 11 amino acids. V gave up 8 bases and J gave up 10 bases, with 13 bases separating them. The CDR3 spells CASAGIYAQYF. DNA for the CDR3: TGTGCCAGCGCGGGGATTTATGCGCAGTATTTT.

This clone was seen a handful of times. DNA for the CDR3: TGTGCCTGGAGTGTAACTGGGACTAGCGGGAGGGCAAGAGGGAATGAGCAGTTCTTC. This gives the protein CAWSVTGTSGRARGNEQFF. The V call is TRBV30, the J call TRBJ2-1; the match to TRBD2 covers 16 bases. Losses at the gene ends were 0 bases for V and 7 bases for J; bases not matched to a gene: 12. The CDR3 runs to 19 residues. Per germline, CDR1 GTSNPN and CDR2 SVGIG (reference sequence).

The J gene is TRBJ1-1, the V gene TRBV4-3; tentatively, D is TRBD1 (5 bases). The V gene lost 0 bases and the J gene lost 1 base, with 9 bases spanning the gap. The CDR3 consists of 15 residues. The V gene's germline CDR1 is LGHNA and CDR2 YSLEER. CDR3 DNA: TGCGCCAGCAGCCAAGAGCGGGGACGGAACACTGAAGCTTTCTTT. Its protein product is CASSQERGRNTEAFF.

This chain uses TRBV6-1 with TRBJ2-3; TRBD1 agrees at 9 bases. The CDR3 totals 14 residues. The V and J ends lost 6 bases and 3 bases, in that order; junction bases with no gene match: 4. The germline gives CDR1 MNHNS, CDR2 SASEGT. The CDR3 DNA sequence: TGTGCCAGCAGGGGACAGGGAGGGACAGATACGCAGTATTTT. This encodes CASRGQGGTDTQYF.

This clone was counted only a few times. The chain employs TRBV25-1 and TRBJ1-1; D is unclear. The ends were cut back, 8 bases at V and 7 bases at J, with 20 bases in the middle. Per the germline V gene, CDR1 is MGHDK and CDR2 is SYGVNS. CDR3 length: 14 residues. The CDR3 sequence: CASSEERFGGEAFF. In DNA, the CDR3 is TGTGCCAGCTCCGAAGAGAGGTTTGGAGGTGAAGCTTTCTTT.

This clone was seen a single time. The CDR3 nucleotides read TGTGCCAGCAGCTTGACAGTATCAACTAATGAAAAACTGTTTTTT. This encodes CASSLTVSTNEKLFF. The V gene is TRBV5-6, the J gene TRBJ1-4; D call uncertain. The V gene lost 1 base and the J gene lost 0 bases, with 7 bases spanning the gap. Germline V CDR1 and CDR2: SGHDT, YYEEEE. This CDR3 has 15 amino acids. Based on the CDR3 plus reference TRBV5-6 and TRBJ1-4, the full variable domain is DAGVTQSPTHLIKTRGQQVTLRCSPKSGHDTVSWYQQALGQGPQFIFQYYEEEERQRGNFPDRFSGHQFPNYSSELNVNALLLGDSALYLCASSLTVSTNEKLFFGSGTQLSVL.

The V gene is TRBV5-6, the J gene TRBJ2-3; 10 positions match TRBD2. This CDR3 has 16 amino acids. Germline V gene sequence: CDR1 SGHDT, CDR2 YYEEEE. The junction had 7 bases not matched to a gene; V was cut back by 0 bases and J by 6 bases. CDR3 in amino acids: CASSLARASGSDTQYF. DNA of the CDR3: TGTGCCAGCAGCTTGGCCAGGGCTAGCGGGAGTGATACGCAGTATTTT.

The chain combines TRBV30 with TRBJ1-5, with 9 bases lining up with TRBD1. Germline V lookup: CDR1 GTSNPN, CDR2 SVGIG (reference sequence). The CDR3 runs 15 residues. Trimming cost V 2 bases and J 2 bases; bases outside gene matches: 4. CDR3 in DNA: TGTGCCTGGAGTCACGGGACAGGGCGCAATCAGCCCCAGCATTTT. Amino acid sequence: CAWSHGTGRNQPQHF.

This chain uses TRBV6-1 with TRBJ2-1; 8 bases line up with TRBD1. V was clipped by 4 bases and J by 9 bases; unmatched bases: 8. This CDR3 has 14 residues. Germline V gene data show CDR1 as MNHNS and CDR2 as SASEGT. The CDR3 DNA is TGTGCCAGCAGTGTCGAACAGGGGGGACCTGAGCAGTTCTTC. Its translation: CASSVEQGGPEQFF.

The chain combines TRBV11-2 with TRBJ1-5; 10 bases align to TRBD1. CDR1 and CDR2 (germline): SGHAT, FQNNGV. Germline trimming cut 4 bases from V and 4 bases from J; bases unmatched to any gene: 4. The CDR3 runs to 15 residues. CDR3 nucleotide sequence: TGTGCCAGCAGCTCAGGGACAGGGGTAAATCAGCCCCAGCATTTT. It yields the protein CASSSGTGVNQPQHF.

V is TRBV6-1 and J is TRBJ2-7; weak D call: TRBD1 (5 bases). This CDR3 contains 13 residues. The germline CDR1 and CDR2 sequences are MNHNS and SASEGT. V lost 11 bases and J 1 base, leaving 15 bases between the germline ends. CDR3 in DNA: TGTGCCTGCTCCCTACAGGTATCCTACGAGCAGTACTTC. Translated: CACSLQVSYEQYF.

This clone was observed once. V is TRBV7-9 and J is TRBJ1-5, with 7 bases matching TRBD1. Germline V gene lookup returns CDR1 SEHNR and CDR2 FQNEAQ (reference sequence). The CDR3 runs 17 residues. The J segment lost 0 bases and the V segment lost 1 base, leaving 6 bases of the junction unmatched. The CDR3 nucleotides read TGTGCCAGCAGCTTAGGGCAGGGGGGAAATAGCAATCAGCCCCAGCATTTT. It specifies CASSLGQGGNSNQPQHF.

The chain recombines TRBV11-2 with TRBJ2-1; maybe TRBD2 (7 bases). The CDR3 runs 17 residues. Germline CDR1 SGHAT, CDR2 FQNNGV. Deletions cut 4 bases from V and 0 bases from J, with 16 bases between. CDR3 DNA sequence: TGTGCCAGCAGCTGGGGGCCTGGCGGGGGCTCCTACAATGAGCAGTTCTTC. Translation gives CASSWGPGGGSYNEQFF. Drawing the rest from reference TRBV11-2 and TRBJ2-1, the complete variable domain is EAGVAQSPRYKIIEKRQSVAFWCNPISGHATLYWYQQILGQGPKLLIQFQNNGVVDDSQLPKDRFSAERLKGVDSTLKIQPAKLEDSAVYLCASSWGPGGGSYNEQFFGPGTRLTVL.